This T cell receptor beta chain comes out of a study of cytomegalovirus exposure and HLA in healthy donors. Study information: An early release of data contained tens of millions of unique TCRs, which came from HLA-typed donors. Overall study findings and caveats: Confirmation in vitro established that three CMV-associated chains were specific for CMV antigens. Whilst most TCR sequences proved rare, a subset of public TCRs occurred across many donors. In a later analysis, about 17,000 TCR beta sequences were associated with HLA alleles at 0.05 false discovery rate.

Details on this clone: Its antigen is undetermined.

Germline assignment: CDR1 LNHNV and CDR2 YYDKDF (reference sequence). The V end lost 1 base, the J end lost 7 bases, and 14 bases lay between the germline ends. This CDR3 spans 15 amino acids. Amplification used 60 Vbeta primers and 13 Jbeta primers. Produced via immunoSEQ multiplex PCR; TCRdb's table is partial and in-frame only. The table shows some 84,000 clones, with about 77% occurring only once. The chain uses TRBV15 and TRBJ1-5; D possibly corresponds to TRBD1 (6 bases). This receptor was identified in a male donor in good health and CMV-seropositive. The source material was PBMCs. The CDR3 loop is CATSRGRGGQQPQHF. The CDR3 nucleotides read TGTGCCACCAGCAGAGGACGGGGGGGGCAGCAGCCCCAGCATTTT.